Listed below are T cell receptor beta chains from one sample, sequenced in a study of T cell responses to AZD1222 COVID-19 vaccine. Data came from immunoSEQ multiplex PCR; TCRdb stores just in-frame clones and leaves some out. The sample lists under 200,000 clones, under 95% occurring once. Sequencing used peripheral blood, obtained on day 0 of AZD1222 vaccination. These receptors all come from an adult in good health. The CDR3 runs from the conserved cysteine through the conserved F or W. The D gene is left open where the match is weak. Not all rows give a size; the values are once, few, many and, for expanded clones, a class.

J gene,clone size,V gene,D gene,CDR3 DNA,CDR3 protein
TRBJ2-2,.,TRBV30,TRBD2,TGTGCCCTCCGCCGGGGGGGAGGGGTTAACACCGGGGAGCTGTTTTTT,CALRRGGGVNTGELFF
TRBJ1-2,.,TRBV7-9,TRBD1,TGTGCCAGCAGCCCAGAGGGCAGGGGGCCTAACTATGGCTACACCTTC,CASSPEGRGPNYGYTF
TRBJ1-6,.,TRBV4-2,TRBD1,TGTGCCAGCAGCCAGCAGGGGGTGAATTCACCCCTCCACTTT,CASSQQGVNSPLHF
TRBJ2-7,.,TRBV7-9,.,TGTGCCAGCAGCTTTGGGGGAGGCTACGAGCAGTACTTC,CASSFGGGYEQYF
TRBJ1-5,.,TRBV19,.,TGTGCCAGTAGTATCTTCCCAGGGAGTGAGCCCCAGCATTTT,CASSIFPGSEPQHF
TRBJ2-3,.,TRBV15,TRBD2,TGTGCCACCAGCAGACAAACTAGCGGGAGAGGGTCAGATACGCAGTATTTT,CATSRQTSGRGSDTQYF
TRBJ2-3,.,TRBV12-3/TRBV12-4,.,TGTGCCAGCAGTTTGCCCCCGCTAGATACGCAGTATTTT,CASSLPPLDTQYF
TRBJ1-2,.,TRBV5-1,.,TGCGCCAGCAGCTCGGGGGAGGTGGACAGATGGTATGGCTACACCTTC,CASSSGEVDRWYGYTF
TRBJ2-3,.,TRBV6-6,TRBD2,TGTGCCAGCAGCTATGAATCTATAGCGGGAGGAAGATCTAGCACAGATACGCAGTATTTT,CASSYESIAGGRSSTDTQYF
TRBJ1-1,.,TRBV10-2,.,TGCGCCAGCAGTGCAGGGAGTCCCCCTGAAGCTTTCTTT,CASSAGSPPEAFF
TRBJ1-3,.,TRBV4-1,.,.,CASSQDWGQGAMMF
TRBJ2-7,.,TRBV5-1,.,TGCGCCAGCAGCACTAGGACGAGACAGTTCGGCGAGCAGTACTTC,CASSTRTRQFGEQYF
TRBJ2-3,.,TRBV24-1,TRBD2,TGTGCCACCAGTGAGCCGGGACTAACTACGCAGTATTTT,CATSEPGLTTQYF
TRBJ1-4,once,TRBV19,TRBD1,TGTGCCAGTGCGGTGGACAGGGGACAGCTTAATGAAAAACTGTTTTTT,CASAVDRGQLNEKLFF
TRBJ2-5,.,TRBV2,.,TGTGCCAGCAGTGCCGCGGGTCGGGAGACCCAGTACTTC,CASSAAGRETQYF
TRBJ2-7,.,TRBV7-2,.,TGTGCCAGCAGCTTAGAAGGGGTGGTAGGGACCTACGAGCAGTACTTC,CASSLEGVVGTYEQYF
TRBJ1-4,.,TRBV6-5,.,TGTGCCTCGATCGGGGGGAATGAAAAACTGTTTTTT,CASIGGNEKLFF
TRBJ1-1,.,TRBV5-1,.,TGCGCCACCGCACAGCACACGAACACTGAAGCTTTCTTT,CATAQHTNTEAFF
TRBJ1-6,.,TRBV5-1,.,TGCGCCAGCAGCTCAGAGGGGGGGAATTCACCCCTCCACTTT,CASSSEGGNSPLHF
TRBJ2-3,.,TRBV2,TRBD1,TGTGCCAGCGACCGGGACAGGGGCACAGATACGCAGTATTTT,CASDRDRGTDTQYF
TRBJ1-4,.,TRBV14,.,TGTGCCAGCAGCCAAGTTACGGGGCGAGCTAATGAAAAACTGTTTTTT,CASSQVTGRANEKLFF
TRBJ2-1,.,TRBV28,TRBD2,TGTGCCAGCATAGGCCTAGCGGGATTTTACAATGAGCAGTTCTTC,CASIGLAGFYNEQFF
TRBJ2-7,.,TRBV11-1,.,TGTGCCAGCACCTCTCGGTTAGGCTACGAGCAGTACTTC,CASTSRLGYEQYF
TRBJ1-2,.,TRBV28,.,TGTGCCAGCAGTTCGCCAGGGCGGAACTATGGCTACACCTTC,CASSSPGRNYGYTF
TRBJ2-3,.,TRBV11-3,.,TGTGCCAGCAGCTTAGGACCGGGCGGGCAGTATTTT,CASSLGPGGQYF